The 27 T cell receptor beta chains in this list originate from one sample, sequenced in a study of shared clonotypes between healthy human individuals. The repertoire was sequenced with immunoSEQ multiplex PCR; TCRdb's copy has only in-frame clones and lacks some. This repertoire shows about 2.3 million clones, over 85% found once; its top ten account for about 0.39%. The sequencing input was naive CD4+ T cells from PBMCs. Subset indicated: CD45RA+ positively selected. The receptors originated from a man aged 18 to 30 in good health. Some clones in this sample may be carry-over from other donors' samples.

The V call is TRBV5-1, the J call TRBJ2-1; TRBD2 might be the D (5 bases). Germline assignment: CDR1 SGHRS and CDR2 YFSETQ. The CDR3 consists of 16 residues. Trimming removed 0 bases from V and 0 bases from J, with 10 bases in between. The CDR3 loop reads CASSLEVASSYNEQFF. CDR3 sequence (DNA): TGCGCCAGCAGCTTGGAAGTAGCGAGCTCCTACAATGAGCAGTTCTTC.

The chain has TRBV30 and TRBJ1-1; the D is unclear. This CDR3 contains 13 residues. CDR1 and CDR2 from the germline V gene are GTSNPN and SVGIG (reference sequence). V lost 7 bases and J lost 1, with 13 bases in between. As DNA, the CDR3 is TGTGCCTTGGCCCTTAGCTGGAACACTGAAGCTTTCTTT. Translation: CALALSWNTEAFF. Full variable domain (remainder filled in from reference TRBV30 and TRBJ1-1): SQTIHQWPATLVQPVGSPLSLECTVEGTSNPNLYWYRQAAGRGLQLLFYSVGIGQISSEVPQNLSASRPQDRQFILSSKKLLLSDSGFYLCALALSWNTEAFFGQGTRLTVV.

In this sample, this clone turned up once. Here the CDR3 DNA reads TGTGCCAGTAGTACCCAAGGGACACTCTCCTACGAGCAGTACTTC. The encoded protein is CASSTQGTLSYEQYF. The chain has TRBV19 and TRBJ2-7, with TRBD1 as a possible D gene (6 bases). V lost 4 bases and J 0 bases, leaving 13 bases between the germline ends. This CDR3 region has 15 residues. Per the germline V gene, CDR1 is LNHDA and CDR2 is SQIVND (reference sequence).

This chain links TRBV28 with TRBJ2-7; D remains unclear. The CDR3 runs 15 residues. From germline, CDR1 is MDHEN and CDR2 SYDVKM. V shed 6 bases and J shed 0 bases, with 15 bases lying between them. CDR3 coding DNA: TGTGCCAGCAGCCGCGGTGATCTGAGCTCCTACGAGCAGTACTTC. Its translation is CASSRGDLSSYEQYF.

The V and J genes are TRBV10-3 and TRBJ1-5, with D perhaps matching TRBD1 (5 bases). CDR3 size: 14 residues. CDR1 ENHRY and CDR2 SYGVKD come from the germline V gene. V was clipped by 1 base and J by 7 bases, with 11 bases between them. CDR3 sequence: CAISELTAGQPQHF. The DNA of the CDR3 is TGTGCCATCAGTGAGTTGACAGCCGGGCAGCCCCAGCATTTT.

V and J are TRBV7-7 and TRBJ2-1; 8 bases align to TRBD2. Germline assignment: CDR1 SSHAT and CDR2 FNYEAQ (reference sequence). The CDR3 sequence is 15 residues long. Trimming removed 3 bases from V and 2 bases from J; junction bases left unmatched: 3. CDR3 residues: CASSFGSGTYNEQFF. The CDR3 DNA reads TGTGCCAGCAGCTTCGGTAGCGGGACCTACAATGAGCAGTTCTTC.

The chain links TRBV19 to TRBJ1-4, with D hard to call. Germline CDR1 and CDR2: LNHDA and SQIVND (reference sequence). V was clipped by 4 bases and J by 4 bases, with 19 bases between them. The CDR3 sequence is 17 residues long. The CDR3 sequence is CASSNFVDRDLNEKLFF. As DNA, the CDR3 is TGTGCCAGTAGTAATTTCGTCGATCGGGATCTTAATGAAAAACTGTTTTTT.

V gene TRBV5-1 combines with J gene TRBJ2-7; D is tentatively TRBD1 or TRBD2 (6 bases each). Germline assignment: CDR1 SGHRS and CDR2 YFSETQ. The CDR3 spans 13 residues. V lost 2 bases to trimming and J lost 4 bases, with 10 bases between them. CDR3: CASSFGGLYEQYF. As DNA, the CDR3 is TGCGCCAGCAGCTTTGGGGGGCTATACGAGCAGTACTTC.

V gene TRBV5-1 combines with J gene TRBJ2-1; D uncertain. The germline V and J ends were trimmed by 4 bases and 8 bases, with 16 bases remaining between them. Looked up from germline, CDR1 is SGHRS and CDR2 is YFSETQ. The CDR3 runs to 14 residues. This chain's CDR3 is CASSPVFSRDEQFF. CDR3 sequence (DNA): TGCGCCAGCAGCCCTGTTTTTAGCCGCGATGAGCAGTTCTTC.

The rearrangement uses TRBV5-4 and TRBJ2-1, with D perhaps matching TRBD1 (8 bases). The CDR3 spans 14 residues. V was pared by 4 bases and J by 9 bases, with 17 bases between. The germline V gene encodes CDR1 SGHNT and CDR2 YYREEE (reference sequence). CDR3 sequence reads: CASSGKDREGEQFF. In DNA form, the CDR3 reads TGTGCCAGCAGCGGAAAGGACAGGGAGGGTGAGCAGTTCTTC.

The CDR3 reads CASNSNLHRATNEKLFF. The CDR3 DNA is TGCGCCAGCAACTCAAACCTACATCGTGCAACTAATGAAAAACTGTTTTTT. The chain joins TRBV4-1 to TRBJ1-4, with D unresolved. CDR3 size: 17 residues. Germline V CDR1 and CDR2: MGHRA, YSYEKL. Trimming took 7 bases from V and 0 from J, leaving 18 bases between them.

The V call is TRBV7-9, the J call TRBJ2-1; D may be TRBD1 or TRBD2 (5 bases each). The CDR3 covers 15 residues. Germline CDR1 SEHNR, CDR2 FQNEAQ (reference sequence). The germline V and J ends were trimmed by 4 bases and 10 bases, with 20 bases remaining between them. The CDR3 nucleotides read TGTGCCAGCAGCTCAACCGGGACCGCTGCTCGCGAGCAGTTCTTC. It codes for CASSSTGTAAREQFF. Full variable domain (missing parts from reference TRBV7-9 and TRBJ2-1): DTGVSQNPRHKITKRGQNVTFRCDPISEHNRLYWYRQTLGQGPEFLTYFQNEAQLEKSRLLSDRFSAERPKGSFSTLEIQRTEQGDSAMYLCASSSTGTAAREQFFGPGTRLTVL.

The chain uses TRBV7-9 and TRBJ1-1, with D possibly being TRBD1 (6 bases). V was clipped by 3 bases and J by 1 base, with 12 bases between them. In germline, CDR1 is SEHNR, CDR2 FQNEAQ (reference sequence). This CDR3 region has 15 residues. CDR3 sequence (DNA): TGTGCCAGCAGCTTGGGGGGCTTATGGAACACTGAAGCTTTCTTT. It specifies CASSLGGLWNTEAFF.

The chain employs TRBV27 and TRBJ2-3; D unclear. The V gene's germline CDR1 is MNHEY and CDR2 SMNVEV (reference sequence). The ends were cut back, 6 bases at V and 0 bases at J, with 10 bases in the middle. This CDR3 is 14 amino acids long. The CDR3 loop reads CASSLIPSTDTQYF. Here the CDR3 DNA reads TGTGCCAGCAGCCTAATACCTAGCACAGATACGCAGTATTTT.

The chain combines TRBV30 with TRBJ2-2; 14 bases are a match to TRBD2. V shed 3 bases, J shed 8 bases, and the junction held 2 bases outside the gene matches. Germline V gene lookup returns CDR1 GTSNPN and CDR2 SVGIG (reference sequence). The CDR3 length is 14 residues. The CDR3 DNA sequence: TGTGCCTGGAGCCGACTAGCGGGAGGGGGGGAGCTGTTTTTT. It yields the protein CAWSRLAGGGELFF. The complete variable domain, with remaining parts taken from reference TRBV30 and TRBJ2-2, reads SQTIHQWPATLVQPVGSPLSLECTVEGTSNPNLYWYRQAAGRGLQLLFYSVGIGQISSEVPQNLSASRPQDRQFILSSKKLLLSDSGFYLCAWSRLAGGGELFFGEGSRLTVL.

The rearrangement uses TRBV6-1 and TRBJ1-2; weak D call: TRBD1 (5 bases). The CDR3 contains 13 residues. CDR1 is MNHNS, CDR2 SASEGT, per germline. Trimming took 3 bases from V and 4 from J, leaving 9 bases between them. This chain's CDR3 is CASSDGQGYGYTF. For the CDR3, the DNA is TGTGCCAGCAGTGATGGGCAGGGCTATGGCTACACCTTC.

The chain is built from TRBV19 and TRBJ1-5; 9 nucleotides match TRBD1. Looked up from germline, CDR1 is LNHDA and CDR2 is SQIVND (reference sequence). Germline trimming cut 9 bases from V and 6 bases from J; bases unmatched to any gene: 6. This CDR3 region has 13 residues. CDR3 region: CASRDREAQPQHF. In DNA form, the CDR3 reads TGTGCCAGCCGGGACAGGGAGGCTCAGCCCCAGCATTTT.

J is TRBJ2-3 and V is TRBV7-9; TRBD2 agrees at 7 bases. V trimming: 0 bases; J trimming: 4 bases; junction bases outside the gene matches: 4. Germline V CDR1 and CDR2: SEHNR, FQNEAQ (reference sequence). This CDR3 spans 15 amino acids. CDR3 sequence (DNA): TGTGCCAGCAGCTTAGCGGGAGGGCGTGCAGATACGCAGTATTTT. Its translation is CASSLAGGRADTQYF. Together with reference TRBV7-9 and TRBJ2-3, the CDR3 gives the full variable domain: DTGVSQNPRHKITKRGQNVTFRCDPISEHNRLYWYRQTLGQGPEFLTYFQNEAQLEKSRLLSDRFSAERPKGSFSTLEIQRTEQGDSAMYLCASSLAGGRADTQYFGPGTRLTVL.

The chain recombines TRBV7-8 with TRBJ2-2, with 8 positions matching TRBD2. Germline assignment: CDR1 SGHVS and CDR2 FQNEAQ. V lost 5 bases to trimming and J lost 2 bases; unmatched junction nucleotides: 7. The CDR3 runs to 16 residues. CDR3 coding DNA: TGTGCCAGCAGCCAGTCCGGGACTAGTAACACCGGGGAGCTGTTTTTT. Translating gives CASSQSGTSNTGELFF. The variable domain in full, completed from reference TRBV7-8 and TRBJ2-2, reads GAGVSQSPRYKVAKRGQDVALRCDPISGHVSLFWYQQALGQGPEFLTYFQNEAQLDKSGLPSDRFFAERPEGSVSTLKIQRTQQEDSAVYLCASSQSGTSNTGELFFGEGSRLTVL.

The chain uses TRBV28 and TRBJ2-5, with 12 bases aligning to TRBD2. CDR1 and CDR2 (germline): MDHEN, SYDVKM. This CDR3 contains 13 residues. The V and J ends lost 4 bases and 7 bases, in that order; junction bases with no gene match: 1. CDR3 nucleotide sequence: TGTGCCAGCAGTTCGACTAGCGGGGGGACCCAGTACTTC. Translation gives CASSSTSGGTQYF.

The rearrangement joins TRBV6-1 to TRBJ2-1; D not certain. Germline assignment: CDR1 MNHNS and CDR2 SASEGT. V lost 4 bases to trimming and J lost 3 bases, with 25 bases between them. The CDR3 spans 19 residues. Here the CDR3 reads CASSGIEHPDFFIYNEQFF. CDR3 sequence (DNA): TGTGCCAGCAGTGGAATTGAGCATCCCGACTTTTTTATCTACAATGAGCAGTTCTTC.

This clone has just one count. Compared with germline, one end of the junction differs, possibly owing to a read error. This sequence joins TRBV28 and TRBJ1-3; possibly TRBD1 for D (6 bases). The length of the CDR3 is 17 residues. Germline CDR1 and CDR2: MDHEN and SYDVKM. The CDR3 reads CASTESGGQGSGSTIYF. The DNA of the CDR3 is TGTGCCAGCACCGAATCAGGAGGGCAGGGGTCAGGAAGCACCATATATTTT.

The chain uses TRBV5-1 and TRBJ2-1; 10 nucleotides agree with TRBD2. The CDR3 length is 15 residues. Germline V gene data show CDR1 as SGHRS and CDR2 as YFSETQ. Trimming took 4 bases from V and 8 from J; bases not matched to a gene: 9. The CDR3: CASSPAAGGRDEQFF. The CDR3 DNA is TGCGCCAGCAGCCCTGCAGCGGGAGGGCGCGATGAGCAGTTCTTC.

In the case of this clone: One end of the junction varies from germline; a read error may be responsible. This chain uses TRBV7-2 with TRBJ2-4; a possible D gene is TRBD1 (8 bases). Germline assignment: CDR1 SGHTA and CDR2 FQGNSA. The CDR3 is 13 amino acids. CDR3 in amino acids: CASSLGGRDRINF. DNA for the CDR3: TGTGCCAGCAGCTTAGGAGGGAGGGACAGGATTAACTTC.

The rearrangement joins TRBV19 to TRBJ1-5; 8 bases line up with TRBD1. In germline, CDR1 is LNHDA, CDR2 SQIVND (reference sequence). Germline trimming cut 7 bases from V and 6 bases from J; bases unmatched to any gene: 14. The CDR3 is made up of 16 amino acids. CDR3: CASTSSGQGAGQPQHF. CDR3 nucleotide sequence: TGTGCCAGTACCTCCTCGGGCCAGGGGGCAGGTCAGCCCCAGCATTTT.

A single count supports this clone. This rearrangement joins TRBV10-3 to TRBJ2-1; TRBD2 might be the D (6 bases). From germline, CDR1 is ENHRY and CDR2 SYGVKD. This CDR3 spans 16 amino acids. The V end was cut by 7 bases, the J end by 2 bases, with 18 bases between. CDR3 sequence (DNA): TGTGCCATCACTTCGCGGCAGGGAGGCCCCTACAATGAGCAGTTCTTC. Amino acids: CAITSRQGGPYNEQFF.

This clone was counted only a few times. At the DNA level, this CDR3 is encoded by other sequences in the same sample as well. The rearrangement joins TRBV11-2 to TRBJ2-7; TRBD1 agrees at 9 bases. This CDR3 has 14 residues. Germline values: CDR1 SGHAT, CDR2 FQNNGV. The V segment lost 7 bases and the J segment 0 bases; nucleotides outside the gene matches: 4. CDR3 nucleotides: TGTGCCAGCACCAAGACAGGGGGCTCCTACGAGCAGTACTTC. It encodes CASTKTGGSYEQYF.